This TCR beta chain was sequenced during a study of T cells of healthy individuals listed by TCRdb under 2018. The CDR3 starts with the cysteine, ends with the phenylalanine, and has 14 residues. Only the CDR3 part of the read is kept: 42 bases, read in frame from the first base. The V end gives up 9 bases and the J end 5 bases, leaving 12 bases in the junction not matched to a gene. CDR1 and CDR2, looked up from the germline V gene, are SGHRS and YFSETQ. This clonotype was recorded many times. What this receptor recognizes is not known. No much larger clone exists at a distance of one base, and base qualities are not known. Library construction relied on 5' RACE. The sequencing machine was an Illumina MiSeq. Starting from the raw public reads, TCRdb applied fastp trimming at Q25, assembled clones with MiXCR and retained in-frame beta chains. Rows are combined by CDR3 protein, so each entry shows the most common genes and DNA. The sample table shows about 41,000 distinct CDR3 sequences, and approximately 5% are seen once. The ten largest clones capture more than 8% of the sample.

The chain joins TRBV5-1 to TRBJ2-7, with 9 bases in between that match TRBD1. This clonotype originated in a human donor in good health. The DNA sequence is given as TGCGCCAACAAACCGGGACAGGGCCCTCACGAGCAGTACTTC. Translation gives CANKPGQGPHEQYF.